Below, 11 T cell receptor beta chains from the same sample are listed, as sequenced in a study of T cells in Graves' hyperthyroidism and ophthalmopathy. TCR beta CDR3 regions were amplified from RNA. The HTBI primer set served for first-round RT-PCR of the TCR CDR3. TCRdb reprocessed the multiplex PCR reads with MiXCR, giving one entry per CDR3 protein. In the table there are about 570,000 distinct CDR3 sequences, roughly 46% of which are singletons. The sample comprised peripheral blood or thyroid tissue (not recorded which). The receptors derive from an adult woman with Graves' disease, either hyperthyroidism or ophthalmopathy (not recorded which).

This clonotype is a singleton in its sample. The rearrangement links TRBV20-1 to TRBJ2-2; D may be TRBD2 (5 bases). The CDR3 spans 10 residues. The V gene lost 5 bases and the J gene lost 9 bases, with 7 bases spanning the gap. The germline CDR1 and CDR2 sequences are DFQATT and SNEGSKA (reference sequence). As DNA, the CDR3 is TGCAGTGCTCGAGGGCGGGAGCTGTTTTTT. Translating gives CSARGRELFF.

This clonotype was detected only a few times. This chain links TRBV7-8 with TRBJ1-2; a weak D match, TRBD1 (5 bases). The CDR3 is made up of 15 amino acids. V was shortened by 8 bases and J by 1 base, with 17 bases between the two germline ends. Germline V lookup: CDR1 SGHVS, CDR2 FQNEAQ. As DNA, the CDR3 is TGTGCCAGCGGGGGACTAAGAGCTCGTAACTATGGCTACACCTTC. Amino acid sequence: CASGGLRARNYGYTF.

The genes are TRBV2 and TRBJ2-6; TRBD1 is a possible D gene (6 bases). The CDR3 totals 23 residues. V was trimmed by 5 bases and J by 4 bases, leaving 36 bases between them. The V gene's germline CDR1 is SNHLY and CDR2 FYNNEI. The DNA of the CDR3 is TGTGCCAGCAGTCAAGGAGCAGAACCTAACTATGGCTACAGGGTTTTAGGGGCCAACGTCCTGACTTTC. Its protein product is CASSQGAEPNYGYRVLGANVLTF.

This clonotype has a count of ten or more. This rearrangement joins TRBV6-1 to TRBJ1-4; maybe TRBD1 (5 bases). CDR1 and CDR2 from the germline V gene are MNHNS and SASEGT. Between the trimmed V and J ends, which lost 1 base and 0 bases, there was a span of 9 bases. The CDR3 length is 16 residues. The CDR3 DNA sequence: TGTGCCAGCAGTGAAGAAAGAGGGGCAACTAATGAAAAACTGTTTTTT. Amino acid sequence: CASSEERGATNEKLFF.

This sequence joins TRBV5-6 and TRBJ1-1; unclear D gene. This CDR3 is built from 15 residues. CDR1 and CDR2 from the germline V gene are SGHDT and YYEEEE. The V gene lost 1 base and the J gene lost 1 base, with 11 bases spanning the gap. The CDR3 DNA follows: TGTGCCAGCAGCTTGTACTTCACCGGGAACACTGAAGCTTTCTTT. It is translated as CASSLYFTGNTEAFF.

For this clonotype: One junction end does not reproduce the germline sequence, and a read error may be involved. This chain links TRBV11-1 with TRBJ2-2; 7 positions agree with TRBD2. The CDR3 has 17 residues. Germline values: CDR1 SGHAT, CDR2 FQDESV (reference sequence). CDR3 in amino acids: CASSIGKSGGNTGELSF. CDR3 in DNA: TGTGCCAGTAGTATAGGCAAGTCGGGAGGAAACACCGGGGAGCTGTCTTTT.

CDR3 in amino acids: CSASGREGSKTQYF. In DNA, the CDR3 is TGCAGTGCTAGCGGGAGGGAGGGTTCGAAGACCCAGTACTTC. V usage is TRBV20-1 and J usage is TRBJ2-5, with TRBD2 identical over 8 bases. V lost 3 bases and J lost 6; bases outside the gene matches: 9. The CDR3 totals 14 residues. Germline loops: CDR1 DFQATT, CDR2 SNEGSKA (reference sequence).

This clonotype was counted ten times or more. The J gene is TRBJ2-2, the V gene TRBV7-3; D is unclear. The germline V gene encodes CDR1 SGHTA and CDR2 FQGTGA. The CDR3 has 12 residues. V lost 5 bases, J lost 2 bases, and 3 bases lay in between. The CDR3 sequence: CASSTNTGELFF. In nucleotides, the CDR3 is TGTGCCAGCAGCACAAACACCGGGGAGCTGTTTTTT.

This clonotype was observed a handful of times. The chain uses TRBV19 and TRBJ2-6, with 11 bases that match TRBD1. From germline, CDR1 is LNHDA and CDR2 SQIVND (reference sequence). After removal of 6 bases from V and 11 bases from J, the junction contained 6 bases not matched to a gene. CDR3 length: 14 residues. The CDR3 nucleotides are TGTGCCAGTAGAGAGGGACAGGGGGTCTACGTCCTGACTTTC. Translation gives CASREGQGVYVLTF.

The genes are TRBV10-3 and TRBJ1-2; D uncertain. Germline V gene lookup returns CDR1 ENHRY and CDR2 SYGVKD. The V gene lost 6 bases and the J gene lost 4 bases, with 15 bases spanning the gap. CDR3 size: 14 residues. CDR3: CAIRRTESSYGYTF. In nucleotides, the CDR3 is TGTGCCATCAGGAGGACGGAATCTAGCTATGGCTACACCTTC.

This clonotype was found many times. The rearrangement joins TRBV7-9 to TRBJ2-5, with D perhaps matching TRBD2 (5 bases). The ends were cut back, 10 bases at V and 5 bases at J, with 14 bases in the middle. CDR1 is SEHNR and CDR2 is FQNEAQ in the germline V gene (reference sequence). The CDR3 has 12 residues. CDR3 loop: CATSGNMETQYF. In DNA, the CDR3 is TGTGCCACGAGCGGCAATATGGAGACCCAGTACTTC.